This TCR beta chain was profiled in a study of cytomegalovirus exposure and HLA in healthy donors (dated by TCRdb to 2015 to 2018). With regard to the full study: An earlier analysis of fewer than 750 of the donors reported over 250 Gb of sequence data and roughly 120 million unique TCR beta sequences obtained from some 200 million T cells. Four to six DR-DQ haplotypes were handled as single units for association and clustering, since linkage in the cohort was strong. HLA typing included class I and class II loci at four-digit resolution. Among about 400 genotyped donors of the cohort, an average of around 250,000 unique TCR beta nucleotide sequences was sequenced per donor, of which 15% to 20% were non-productive. An early release that covered roughly 600 HLA-typed donors contained approximately 300 gigabases of sequencing data and 75 million to 100 million unique TCR sequences. A later analysis re-examined previously published TCR beta repertoires from 600 to 700 donors and added high-resolution HLA genotyping to investigate patterns of TCR occurrence. The number of donors typed differed by locus, with 629-630 for A, B, C, DRB1 and DQB1, 522 for DQA1, 600 to 610 for DPA1, and under 490 for DPB1. Every discovery cohort repertoire had been produced on one sequencing platform. The T cell repertoires of 670 or so subjects were profiled by immunosequencing and related to cytomegalovirus serostatus. High-throughput TCR immunosequencing, statistical association of individual TCRs with disease status, and machine learning were combined to predict cytomegalovirus infection status. Donor age, sex, ethnicity and CMV serostatus were compiled together with the repertoire data. A later genetic analysis used genome-wide SNP genotypes for about 60% of the 666 donors, treating that subset as a discovery cohort. An earlier analysis of several hundred of the donors applied high-throughput TCR beta sequencing to assess whether each TCR beta V gene segment acted as functional or pseudogenic. Among the roughly 400 genotyped donors, around 81% belonged to the genetic ancestry cluster associated with self-reported Caucasian donors. The study aimed to test whether signatures of past pathogen exposure could be identified by cataloging public T cell receptors. A separate validation cohort of over 95 different subjects was used in addition to the roughly 670-subject first cohort. In the later analysis, no new phenotypic data were used to find candidate immune exposures; instead, reliance was placed on TCR beta sequences and their occurrence across donors. The investigation overall reported the following: Sequencing depth was assumed to be roughly uniform across donors in the presence/absence analyses, though that assumption may not hold. Correlated functional status among segregating V segments might reflect linkage disequilibrium, but an unknown experimental factor could not be ruled out. The authors suggested that the approach could potentially be extended to other disease states and immunological phenotypes. In the study, approximately 160 TCR beta chains were listed as associated with cytomegalovirus. In a later analysis, several top co-occurrence clusters were reported to appear linked to parvovirus B19, influenza, CMV and Epstein-Barr virus. In both the original and validation cohorts, the classifier was reported to diagnose cytomegalovirus status with high specificity and sensitivity. A later analysis found that HLA-associated TCR beta chains were more clonally expanded and had lower generation probabilities than equally common non-associated chains. Because HLA typing was unavailable for some donors at each locus, only the typed subset was used in association tests. Specific HLA alleles were associated with about 17,000 TCR beta sequences at a false discovery rate of 0.05 in a later analysis. For the cohort, immune exposure information was limited to CMV serostatus. A cluster of highly shared sequence variants was judged likely to be a technical artifact of the sequencing pipeline. In a later analysis, the rate of TCR association differed among HLA loci, with DRB1 alleles having the most associated TCRs and HLA-C alleles having the fewest. Most TCR sequences were seen in very few donors, while some public TCRs were found in many individuals. Broadly in line with IMGT annotations, most TCR beta V segments showed up in productive rearrangements about 87% or about 30% of the time in an earlier analysis of several hundred of the donors. This cohort had only TCR beta chains sequenced, and the lack of alpha or paired-chain data limited which features could be detected. Because counts were too low, about 18 rarely observed V segments, including chromosome 9 orphons, were left out of the earlier analysis of 587 of the donors. V-gene and J-gene trimming of TCR beta chains was associated with a missense DCLRE1C variant in a later genetic analysis, and the association was replicated in an independent cohort. A further reported finding was that TCR beta sequences accurately predicted the HLA-A and HLA-B alleles for most subjects in the first cohort. Compared with the roughly 700-donor mean, donors in an Asian-associated ancestry cluster had fewer N-insertions in productive TCRs, according to a later genetic analysis. According to a later analysis, most CMV-associated TCR beta chains appeared to be HLA-restricted, and the HLA associations seemed to be driven largely by CMV exposure. A few of the identified cytomegalovirus-associated TCR beta chains were confirmed in vitro to be specific for cytomegalovirus antigens. Assigning TCR associations to individual alleles was difficult when HLA alleles, especially DR and DQ, strongly co-occurred.

In total, approximately 690 healthy bone marrow donors made up the cohort. At the time of sampling, all cohort members were nominally healthy, though unrecorded immune exposures were likely present. The donor tested CMV seronegative, placing the donor among the roughly 350 seronegative members of the cohort. Every donor gave a peripheral blood sample, and the peripheral blood mononuclear cells from that sample were used for TCR beta sequencing. Genomic DNA was extracted from the blood cell samples with the Qiagen DNeasy Blood Extraction Kit. Library preparation employed the immunoSEQ multiplex PCR assay. A mixture of 60 forward primers for TCR Vbeta segments and 13 reverse primers for TCR Jbeta segments was used in the multiplex PCR. The CDR3 region of rearranged TCR beta genes was amplified from genomic DNA with a multiplex PCR assay. Amplified TCR beta libraries were sequenced as 87-base-pair reads on the Illumina HiSeq System. The original pipeline was this. A later analysis counted some 80 million unique TCR beta chains across the 690 or so repertoires, and 10 million to 12 million of these chains were shared by at least two donors. A nearest-neighbor algorithm error-corrected the raw reads and collapsed the reads into unique sequences, merging closely related sequences to remove PCR and sequencing errors. To assign V, D and J gene segments, CDR3 sequences were aligned to IMGT reference sequences. For a sequence to be retained, a match of at least six nucleotides to both a V gene segment and a J gene segment was required. Rearrangements were classified as productive when the CDR3 lacked stop codons and remained in frame with V and J, and all other rearrangements were classified as non-productive. CDR3 was defined by IMGT convention, running from the second conserved V-encoded cysteine to the conserved J-encoded phenylalanine. The earlier analysis of around 640 of the donors excluded sequences that lacked an unambiguous match to a single V gene segment. In an earlier analysis of several hundred of the donors, V segments were called functional above 56.7% productive rearrangements and were called segregating when the between-donor standard deviation exceeded 5%. To diagnose cytomegalovirus status from the catalog of TCR beta chain sequences, a statistical classification framework was built. A later analysis assigned V and J genes by comparing TCR nucleotide sequences with IMGT/GENE-DB human TR gene sequences. A later analysis assigned CDR3 sequences and most-parsimonious VDJ recombination scenarios with the TCRdist pipeline. A later analysis defined each TCR beta chain by its CDR3 amino acid sequence plus V-gene family, and excluded reads lacking a unique V-gene family. A later analysis removed several hundred highly shared, low-generation-probability nucleotide sequences to deal with suspected cross-contamination and a sequencing artifact. A later analysis calculated a clonal expansion index for each public chain from normalized within-repertoire ranks of inferred template counts. In a later analysis, generation probabilities were computed with a VDJ recombination model fitted to out-of-frame rearrangements, and the resulting probabilities were checked against IGoR. A later analysis scored TCR-TCR, TCR-HLA and TCR-CMV co-occurrence with hypergeometric tests, applying a repertoire-size bias correction to TCR pairs. To estimate false discovery rates, a later analysis permuted the HLA or CMV assignments 20 times. In a later analysis, co-occurring TCRs were grouped using DBSCAN, and TCRdist sequence similarity was added for clustering within HLA-allele-positive subsets. Co-occurrence clustering excluded repertoires with fewer than 30,000 or more than 120,000 public chains, plus five with anomalous nucleotide sharing. TCRdb stores this immuneACCESS table with in-frame sequences only. Part of the clones is absent; in the studies checked, under half of the shortfall reflects unresolved V genes, and no reason is known for the rest. V, J and clone size were drawn from that table, and D and trimming were deduced from the DNA. This sample comprises 100,000 to 150,000 clones, around 86% of them detected only once. The ten largest clones take up about 0.76% of the sample.

Note on this clone: The specificity of this receptor is unknown. No per-base quality is available; no much larger clone lies one base away.

This TCR derives from a man aged 18 to 29 in good health and CMV-seronegative. Sequencing used PBMCs.

Here is the DNA: TGTGCCAGCAGCCCGAGACGTCATACAGGGGAAGGTGGAAACACCATATATTTT. It translates to CASSPRRHTGEGGNTIYF. The chain is made from TRBV9 and TRBJ1-3; 7 nucleotides in the junction match TRBD1. CDR1 and CDR2, looked up from the germline V gene, are SGDLS and YYNGEE. Reading from cysteine to phenylalanine, the CDR3 counts 18 amino acids. Only the CDR3 DNA is retained, 54 bases long and in frame from the first base. V is pruned by 4 bases and J by 3 bases, leaving 16 bases of the junction without a gene match.